The sequence of this T cell receptor beta chain was determined in a study of cytomegalovirus exposure and HLA in healthy donors. Study-level points and caveats: The study recorded over 150 TCR beta chains that were cytomegalovirus-associated. The authors later found TCR association rates varying by HLA locus, with DRB1 most and HLA-C fewest.

Concerning this clone: Its antigen remains unidentified.

Donors showed nominal health when sampled, although they likely had unrecorded immune exposures. Germline loops: CDR1 MGHRA, CDR2 YSYEKL. With V trimmed by 4 bases and J by 1 base, 5 bases remained unmatched. CDR3 length: 17 amino acids. The primer mix had 60 Vbeta and 13 Jbeta primers. This table comes from immunoSEQ multiplex PCR, and its TCRdb copy is limited to in-frame clones, with some not included. The sample includes around 110,000 clones, more than 65% of them seen just once. The receptor comes from a boy aged 5-17 years in good health and CMV-seronegative. The specimen was PBMCs. J is TRBJ2-7 and V is TRBV4-1, with TRBD2 matching 15 bases. The chain's CDR3 is CASSRGLAGGGSYEQYF. The DNA for the CDR3 is TGCGCCAGCAGCCGGGGACTAGCGGGAGGAGGGTCCTACGAGCAGTACTTC.